The 2 T cell receptor beta chains presented below share a single source sample, sequenced in a study of cytomegalovirus exposure and HLA in healthy donors. Researchers ran the PCR with 60 Vbeta and 13 Jbeta primers. Produced via immunoSEQ multiplex PCR; TCRdb's table is partial and in-frame only. The sample includes about 170,000 clones, roughly 80% of them seen just once. What was sequenced was PBMCs. These receptors all come from a male donor in good health and CMV-seronegative.

The chain recombines TRBV2 with TRBJ2-7, with D possibly TRBD2 on 5 matching bases. This CDR3 has 14 amino acids. Trimming took off 7 bases at V and 0 bases at J, with 13 bases between the two ends. Per the germline V gene, CDR1 is SNHLY and CDR2 is FYNNEI. DNA for the CDR3: TGTGCCAGCATGGAACGGGAAATCTCCTACGAGCAGTACTTC. It specifies CASMEREISYEQYF.

In this sample, this clone turned up once. J is TRBJ2-7 and V is TRBV4-1, with D possibly TRBD1 on 5 matching bases. Deletions cut 4 bases from V and 1 base from J, with 14 bases between. CDR3 length: 15 amino acids. Per the germline V gene, CDR1 is MGHRA and CDR2 is YSYEKL. The CDR3 region is CASSPLAKGSYEQYF. The CDR3 DNA reads TGCGCCAGCAGCCCCTTGGCGAAGGGGTCCTACGAGCAGTACTTC.